Following are 10 T cell receptor beta chains from one sample sequenced in a study of blood T cell repertoires in COVID-19. Profiling relied on immunoSEQ multiplex PCR, and the TCRdb table lists in-frame clones only, not all of them. The sample lists 100,000 or so clones; approximately 90% were seen once. Specimen: peripheral blood. The receptors here all came from a woman in her forties or fifties in a cohort sampled during active COVID-19.

The chain has TRBV3-1 (or the pseudogene TRBV3-2) and TRBJ1-6; no clear D gene. Germline CDR1 reads LGHDT; CDR2 reads YNNKEL (reference sequence). This CDR3 comprises 13 residues. Trimming took off 3 bases at V and 6 bases at J, with 6 bases between the two ends. CDR3 bases: TGTGCCAGCAGCCAGGGCCCTAATTCACCCCTCCACTTT. This gives the protein CASSQGPNSPLHF.

The chain recombines TRBV18 with TRBJ1-5, with a tentative D call TRBD1 (6 bases). V gave up 3 bases and J gave up 7 bases, with 10 bases separating them. This CDR3 is 13 amino acids long. CDR1 and CDR2 from the germline V gene are KGHSH and LQKENI. In nucleotides, the CDR3 is TGTGCCAGCTCACCCGCAGGGGAACAGCCCCAGCATTTT. It codes for CASSPAGEQPQHF.

J is TRBJ2-1 and V is TRBV7-3, with 10 bases fitting TRBD1. Germline V gene sequence: CDR1 SGHTA, CDR2 FQGTGA. The CDR3 extends over 15 amino acids. The V segment lost 3 bases and the J segment 5 bases; nucleotides outside the gene matches: 4. The CDR3 sequence: CASSFGTGDHNEQFF. CDR3 coding DNA: TGTGCCAGCAGCTTCGGGACAGGGGACCACAATGAGCAGTTCTTC.

This clone was detected once. The chain recombines TRBV4-1 with TRBJ1-1; D is ambiguous. In germline, CDR1 is MGHRA, CDR2 YSYEKL. This CDR3 has 14 amino acids. Trimming left V 4 bases short and J 3 bases short, with 12 bases between. The CDR3 is CASSPLKLDTEAFF. CDR3 bases: TGCGCCAGCAGCCCCCTCAAACTGGACACTGAAGCTTTCTTT.

The chain recombines TRBV5-1 with TRBJ2-5; 8 positions agree with TRBD1. The CDR3 has 15 amino acids. From germline, CDR1 is SGHRS and CDR2 YFSETQ. V lost 0 bases to trimming and J lost 0 bases; unmatched junction nucleotides: 1. This CDR3 reads CASSLGQGYQETQYF. The CDR3 nucleotides are TGCGCCAGCAGCTTGGGACAGGGGTACCAAGAGACCCAGTACTTC.

The V gene is TRBV5-4, the J gene TRBJ1-1; the match to TRBD1 covers 7 bases. After removal of 6 bases from V and 4 bases from J, the junction contained 3 bases not matched to a gene. Germline lookup yields CDR1 SGHNT and CDR2 YYREEE (reference sequence). The CDR3 spans 12 residues. The CDR3 DNA sequence: TGTGCCAGCACAGGGGGTGGCACTGAAGCTTTCTTT. Translated: CASTGGGTEAFF.

The V gene is TRBV14, the J gene TRBJ1-2; the D is unclear. Trimming pared 4 bases from V and 5 bases from J, leaving 11 bases between. There are 13 residues in the CDR3. The germline CDR1 and CDR2 sequences are SGHDN and FVKESK. DNA for the CDR3: TGTGCCAGCAGCCTCGGGTCGCGATATGGCTACACCTTC. Translated: CASSLGSRYGYTF.

The chain couples TRBV28 to TRBJ1-2; 8 positions agree with TRBD1. The germline V gene has CDR1 MDHEN and CDR2 SYDVKM. V shed 3 bases, J shed 1 base, and the junction held 4 bases outside the gene matches. The CDR3 contains 15 residues. The chain's CDR3 is CASSFDRGLNYGYTF. The CDR3 DNA follows: TGTGCCAGCAGTTTTGACAGGGGCCTTAACTATGGCTACACCTTC.

The chain employs TRBV30 and TRBJ1-1, with D unresolved. This CDR3 has 12 residues. V was clipped by 7 bases and J by 1 base, with 10 bases between them. In germline, CDR1 is GTSNPN, CDR2 SVGIG (reference sequence). CDR3 loop: CASAGRNTEAFF. In DNA, the CDR3 is TGTGCCTCCGCAGGTAGGAACACTGAAGCTTTCTTT.

J is TRBJ1-4 and V is TRBV28; a possible D gene is TRBD1 (6 bases). The CDR3 runs to 14 residues. The V gene lost 5 bases and the J gene lost 8 bases, with 15 bases spanning the gap. Germline values: CDR1 MDHEN, CDR2 SYDVKM. CDR3 nucleotide sequence: TGTGCCAGCAGTCGCCGGGACACCGAAGAAAAACTGTTTTTT. Translated: CASSRRDTEEKLFF.